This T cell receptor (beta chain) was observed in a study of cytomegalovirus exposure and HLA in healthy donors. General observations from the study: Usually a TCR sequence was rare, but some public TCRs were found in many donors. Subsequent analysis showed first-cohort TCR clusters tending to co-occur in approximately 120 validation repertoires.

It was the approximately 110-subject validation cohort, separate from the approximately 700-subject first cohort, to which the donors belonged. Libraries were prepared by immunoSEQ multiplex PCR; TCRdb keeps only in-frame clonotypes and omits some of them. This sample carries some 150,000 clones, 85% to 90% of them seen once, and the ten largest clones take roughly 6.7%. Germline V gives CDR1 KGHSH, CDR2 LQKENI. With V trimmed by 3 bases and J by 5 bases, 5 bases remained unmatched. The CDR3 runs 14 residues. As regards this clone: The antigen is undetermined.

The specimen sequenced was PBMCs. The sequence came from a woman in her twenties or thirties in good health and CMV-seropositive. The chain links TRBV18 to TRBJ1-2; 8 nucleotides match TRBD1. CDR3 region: CASSPGQGRYGYTF. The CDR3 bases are TGTGCCAGCTCACCCGGACAGGGCAGATATGGCTACACCTTC.